The rows below give T cell receptor beta chains drawn from one sample of a study of blood T cell repertoires in COVID-19. Method: immunoSEQ multiplex PCR; TCRdb's copy keeps in-frame clones and lacks some. The sample yields tens of thousands of clones, about nine tenths seen once. The sample was peripheral blood. The source is a man aged 50-60 years with active COVID-19. Both conserved end residues are part of each CDR3. The D gene is left open where the match is weak. Only part of the rows carry a size: once, few, many, or a class if the clone is expanded.

>TRBD1|TRBJ1-6|TRBV7-3|NA
CASSLGTDNSPLHF
>TRBD2|TRBJ2-5|TRBV2|once
CASSQKLGLAVETQYF
>NA|TRBJ1-1|TRBV19|NA
CASSKIDRRTEAFF
>TRBD2|TRBJ2-1|TRBV7-6|NA
CASSLLASGVSNEQFF
>NA|TRBJ2-7|TRBV12-3/TRBV12-4|NA
CASSFQIYEQYF
>TRBD1|TRBJ1-2|TRBV7-2|NA
CASSSQGPGTGVYGYTF
>TRBD1|TRBJ2-5|TRBV9|NA
CASSVRSTGGLETQYF
>NA|TRBJ2-7|TRBV5-4|once
CASSLEDPTGEQYF
>NA|TRBJ2-3|TRBV18|NA
CASSPVGTGGTDTQYF
>NA|TRBJ2-1|TRBV18|once
CASSPMRDYNEQFF
>NA|TRBJ2-2|TRBV7-2|once
CASSLARNTGELFF
>NA|TRBJ1-5|TRBV18|NA
CASSPGFGQLNQPQHF
>TRBD1|TRBJ1-4|TRBV2|NA
CASTQGVNEKLFF
>NA|TRBJ1-2|TRBV28|NA
CASTKDVGRGYYGYTF
>NA|TRBJ2-2|TRBV15|NA
CATSRERAGELFF
>TRBD1|TRBJ1-6|TRBV16|NA
CASSQYSGQAYNSPLHF
>TRBD1|TRBJ2-3|TRBV7-9|NA
CASSFRQGDPDTQYF
>NA|TRBJ2-5|TRBV7-6|NA
CASSRRGGAFQETQYF
>TRBD1|TRBJ1-2|TRBV30|NA
CAIAGQANYGYTF
>NA|TRBJ1-2|TRBV6-5|NA
CASSTQTGTRGYTF
>NA|TRBJ2-6|TRBV19|NA
CASSTNSGANVLTF
>NA|TRBJ1-2|TRBV7-9|once
CASSLRHLEMTNYGYTF
>NA|TRBJ2-3|TRBV7-2|NA
CASSPSPPGRFSDTQYF
>NA|TRBJ1-1|TRBV11-2|NA
CASLGRNTEAFF
>NA|TRBJ1-1|TRBV13|NA
CASSSYRAPNTEAFF
>NA|TRBJ1-6|TRBV11-2|once
CASSFSQINSPLHF
>TRBD2|TRBJ2-3|TRBV9|NA
CASNIAGGSTDTQYF
>NA|TRBJ2-1|TRBV6-5|NA
CASSYSDSLYEQFF
>NA|TRBJ2-7|TRBV7-9|NA
CASSPEDNSYEQYF
>NA|TRBJ2-7|TRBV27|NA
CASSPPRGSSSYEQYF
>NA|TRBJ2-7|TRBV5-1|NA
CASSLTEYEQYF
>TRBD2|TRBJ2-1|TRBV11-3|NA
CASSDTSGTIDSYNEQFF
>TRBD1|TRBJ2-6|TRBV18|NA
CASSLTGKTGANVLTF
>TRBD2|TRBJ2-7|TRBV7-2|NA
CASSFSGTSISEQYF
>TRBD1|TRBJ2-7|TRBV3-1/TRBV3-2|NA
CAVSGTGFGYEQYF
>NA|TRBJ1-2|TRBV19|once
CASSRTDLGYTF
>TRBD1|TRBJ2-2|TRBV5-1|NA
CATSGGDGTGELFF
>NA|TRBJ1-1|TRBV6-5|NA
CASSWGRTVNTEAFF
>NA|TRBJ1-5|TRBV6-2/TRBV6-3|NA
CASSPLQGHQPQHF
>NA|TRBJ2-6|TRBV6-2/TRBV6-3|NA
CASSYGRGGAGANVLTF
>NA|TRBJ2-3|TRBV7-3|NA
CASSLGESTDTQYF
>NA|TRBJ1-1|TRBV10-3|NA
CATKRDTEAFF
>NA|TRBJ2-1|TRBV5-1|NA
CASSLTGTAGLEQFF
>NA|TRBJ2-5|TRBV7-6|NA
CASSLQMGEAQETQYF
>TRBD1|TRBJ2-2|TRBV9|NA
CASKIGGQPNTGELFF
>TRBD1|TRBJ2-2|TRBV9|NA
CASSQGGQDTGELFF
>TRBD2|TRBJ2-1|TRBV7-3|NA
CASSFILAGVSEQFF
>NA|TRBJ1-1|TRBV30|NA
CAWRIGGAFRNTEAFF
>TRBD2|TRBJ2-3|TRBV6-1|NA
CASTDFSGRQEADTQYF
>TRBD1|TRBJ1-1|TRBV28|NA
CASSMWTGGVTEAFF
>NA|TRBJ1-2|TRBV4-3|few
CASSQGVRDGYTF
>TRBD1|TRBJ1-2|TRBV5-4|NA
CASSSGQPTNYGYTF
>NA|TRBJ1-1|TRBV21-1|once
CASYNGLAFF
>TRBD1|TRBJ1-1|TRBV9|NA
CASSGRDRDGTEAFF
>TRBD1|TRBJ2-1|TRBV24-1|NA
CATSRGTGWNEQFF
>NA|TRBJ1-4|TRBV29-1|NA
CSVQGTNEKLFF
>NA|TRBJ2-7|TRBV28|NA
CASRIQGNSYEQYF
>TRBD2|TRBJ2-2|TRBV6-2/TRBV6-3|NA
CASSFGGGNTGELFF